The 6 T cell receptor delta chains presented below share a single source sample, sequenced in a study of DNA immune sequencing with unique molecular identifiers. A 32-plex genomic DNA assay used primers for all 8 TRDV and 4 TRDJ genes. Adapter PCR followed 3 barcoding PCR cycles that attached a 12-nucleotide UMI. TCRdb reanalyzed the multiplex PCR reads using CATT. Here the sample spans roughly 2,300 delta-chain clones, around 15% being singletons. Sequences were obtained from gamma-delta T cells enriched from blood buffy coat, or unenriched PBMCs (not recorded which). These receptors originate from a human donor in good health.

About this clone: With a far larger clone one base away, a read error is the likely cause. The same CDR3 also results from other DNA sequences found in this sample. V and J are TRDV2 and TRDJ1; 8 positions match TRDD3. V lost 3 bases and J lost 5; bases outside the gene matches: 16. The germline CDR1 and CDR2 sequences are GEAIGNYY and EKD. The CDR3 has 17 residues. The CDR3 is CACDSLPYGDTTDKLIF. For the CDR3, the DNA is TGTGCCTGTGACTCACTTCCCTACGGGGATACCACTGATAAACTCATCTTT.

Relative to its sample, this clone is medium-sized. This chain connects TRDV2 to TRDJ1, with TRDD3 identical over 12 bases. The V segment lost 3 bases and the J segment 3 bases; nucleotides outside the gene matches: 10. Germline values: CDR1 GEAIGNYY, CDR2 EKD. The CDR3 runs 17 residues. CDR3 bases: TGTGCCTGTGACTACGTACTGGGGGATACTAGTTCCGATAAACTCATCTTT. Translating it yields CACDYVLGDTSSDKLIF.

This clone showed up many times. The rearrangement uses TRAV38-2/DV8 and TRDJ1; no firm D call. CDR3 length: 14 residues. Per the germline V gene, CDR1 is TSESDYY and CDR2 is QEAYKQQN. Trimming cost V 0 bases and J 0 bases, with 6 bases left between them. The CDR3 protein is CAYRSAPYTDKLIF. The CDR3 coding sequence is TGTGCTTATAGGAGCGCGCCTTACACCGATAAACTCATCTTT.

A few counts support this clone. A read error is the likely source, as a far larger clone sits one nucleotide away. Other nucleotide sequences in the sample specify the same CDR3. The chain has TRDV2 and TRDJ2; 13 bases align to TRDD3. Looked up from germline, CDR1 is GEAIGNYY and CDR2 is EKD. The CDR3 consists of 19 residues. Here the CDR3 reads CACDQLGGTGGYATAQLFF. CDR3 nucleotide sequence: TGTGCCTGTGATCAACTTGGCGGTACTGGGGGATACGCGACAGCGCAACTCTTCTTT.

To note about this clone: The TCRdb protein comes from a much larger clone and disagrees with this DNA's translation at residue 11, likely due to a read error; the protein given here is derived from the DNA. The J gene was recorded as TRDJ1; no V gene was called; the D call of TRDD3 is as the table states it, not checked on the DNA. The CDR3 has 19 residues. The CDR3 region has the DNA TGTGCTTATAGGGGGGCCTGGCCGTGGGGGACTTCCTCCGGGGATAAACTCATCTTT. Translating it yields CAYRGAWPWGTSSGDKLIF.

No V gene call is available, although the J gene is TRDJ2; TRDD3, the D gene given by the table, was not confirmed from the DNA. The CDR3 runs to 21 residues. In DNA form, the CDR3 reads TGTGCTCTTGGGCCCCATGTAAGAGGACTGAGGGGATGGGGTTTGACAGCACAACTCTTCTTT. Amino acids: CALGPHVRGLRGWGLTAQLFF.